The table lists the clone carrying this T cell receptor (beta chain) with a count of one. The antigen is unknown. The CDR3 spans 20 residues. The ends lost 0 bases at V and 0 bases at J; junction bases unmatched: 12. In germline, CDR1 is LGHNA, CDR2 YSLEER. The data were taken from a study of shared clonotypes between healthy human individuals. Points from the study as a whole: Shared clonotypes: about 4.6% naive CD4, around 3.5% naive CD8, about 2.2% memory CD4, about 0.4% memory CD8.

Clones were sequenced by immunoSEQ multiplex PCR, and TCRdb holds only the in-frame ones, with some missing. The data contain millions of clones, about 95% of them singletons. Positively selected for CCR7, the CD45RO-negative cells used as naive CD8 cells excluded terminally differentiated effector memory CD45RA+ cells. The chain combines TRBV4-3 with TRBJ2-1; 9 bases agree with TRBD2. The sequence was collected from a man aged 18 to 30 in good health. The sample consisted of naive CD8+ T cells sorted from blood. The CDR3 spells CASSQESSAGGGPSYNEQFF. CDR3 in DNA: TGCGCCAGCAGCCAAGAAAGTTCGGCGGGAGGGGGCCCCTCCTACAATGAGCAGTTCTTC.